This T cell receptor beta chain comes out of a study of blood T cell repertoires in COVID-19. Study details: Sites across the United States, Italy and Spain contributed samples from acute and convalescent COVID-19. In each case, the material was cDNA or gDNA derived from T cells, B-cell-depleted T cells, or PBMCs.

Seattle cases were enrolled at active infection and followed longitudinally. Under the authors' procedure: Amplifying reference gene primers gave estimates of nucleated cell counts. The data were produced by immunoSEQ multiplex PCR, yet TCRdb's version contains in-frame clones alone and is incomplete. That table supplies the V and J calls and clone size; D and trimming were determined from the DNA. The sample has roughly 86,000 clones, 70% to 85% seen once. Sequencing was performed on peripheral blood. The sequence was collected from a woman of 80 years or more with COVID-19, enrolled during active disease.

The CDR3 loop is CASSGRGVTDTQYF. CDR3 nucleotide sequence: TGTGCCAGCAGCGGGCGGGGGGTCACAGATACGCAGTATTTT. The chain combines TRBV9 with TRBJ2-3, with 8 nucleotides matching TRBD2. V dropped 3 bases and J dropped 2; count of bases not matched to a gene: 2. CDR1 is SGDLS and CDR2 is YYNGEE in the germline V gene. CDR3 length: 14 residues.